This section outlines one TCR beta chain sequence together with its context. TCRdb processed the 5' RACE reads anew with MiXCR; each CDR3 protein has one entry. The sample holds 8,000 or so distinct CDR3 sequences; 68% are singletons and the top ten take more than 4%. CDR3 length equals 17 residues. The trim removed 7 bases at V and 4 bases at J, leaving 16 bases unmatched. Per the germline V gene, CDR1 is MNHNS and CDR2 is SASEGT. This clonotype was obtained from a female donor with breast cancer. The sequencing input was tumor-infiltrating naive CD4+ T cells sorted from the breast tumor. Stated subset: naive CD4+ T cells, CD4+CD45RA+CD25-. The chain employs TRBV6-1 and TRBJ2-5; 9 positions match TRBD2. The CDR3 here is CASTARWGLARRETQYF. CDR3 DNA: TGTGCCAGCACCGCTCGGTGGGGACTAGCCCGACGAGAGACCCAGTACTTC.